The entry that follows covers one T cell receptor (beta chain) sequence. These data belong to a study of shared clonotypes between healthy human individuals. Clones were sequenced by immunoSEQ multiplex PCR, and TCRdb holds only the in-frame ones, with some missing. Among some 660,000 clones, about 80% were seen once, and the ten largest hold around 1.8%. Germline V gene data show CDR1 as SGHRS and CDR2 as YFSETQ. The CDR3 runs to 12 residues. V lost 1 base to trimming and J lost 6 bases, with 7 bases between them. The rearrangement links TRBV5-1 to TRBJ1-2, with no clear D. The receptor was derived from a woman between 25 and 40 years old in good health. Sequencing was done on a sample of memory CD4+ T cells sorted from blood. The sample's subset: CD45RA-negative fraction. The CDR3 reads CASSLQEDGYTF. Written as DNA, the CDR3 is TGCGCCAGCAGCTTGCAGGAGGATGGCTACACCTTC.